A selection of T cell receptor beta chains follows, all from one sample in a study of long-term antiretroviral therapy in people with HIV. Sequencing was performed with immunoSEQ multiplex PCR; in TCRdb, only in-frame clones are kept and a portion is missing. The sample includes 25,000 to 35,000 clones, about three quarters of them seen just once. The sequenced sample was unsorted PBMCs, obtained 3.1 years after starting antiretroviral therapy. The receptor set was obtained from a woman between 50 and 59 years old with HIV. Both conserved end residues are part of each CDR3. Each record gives: clone size, V gene, D gene, J gene, CDR3 protein, CDR3 DNA. A D gene is named only where the DNA matches it firmly. Clone sizes are given selectively: once, few, many, or a class where the clone is expanded.

-	TRBV30	-	TRBJ1-6	CAWNTGSAYNSPLHF	TGTGCCTGGAATACAGGAAGCGCCTATAATTCACCCCTCCACTTT
-	TRBV2	-	TRBJ2-5	CASSAGRGETQYF	TGTGCCAGCAGCGCAGGGCGAGGGGAGACCCAGTACTTC
-	TRBV28	TRBD1	TRBJ1-5	CASSLAGTGYQPQHF	TGTGCCAGCAGCCTCGCCGGGACAGGGTATCAGCCCCAGCATTTT
few	TRBV30	-	TRBJ1-6	CAWSRDRYSPLHF	TGTGCCTGGAGCAGAGACAGATATTCACCCCTCCACTTT
-	TRBV4-2	-	TRBJ2-2	CASSQDGFTGELFF	TGTGCCAGCAGCCAAGATGGCTTCACCGGGGAGCTGTTTTTT
-	TRBV7-9	-	TRBJ1-5	CASSLGVMPQHF	TGTGCCAGCAGCTTGGGCGTCATGCCCCAGCATTTT
-	TRBV19	-	TRBJ2-3	CASRVSEGASTDTQYF	TGTGCCAGTCGGGTTTCGGAGGGGGCTTCCACAGATACGCAGTATTTT
-	TRBV7-2	TRBD1	TRBJ1-2	CASSSHNRGQDGYTF	TGTGCCAGCAGCTCCCACAACAGGGGGCAAGATGGCTACACCTTC
-	TRBV27	TRBD1	TRBJ2-7	CASSDGQAALGQYF	TGTGCCAGCAGTGACGGACAGGCAGCCCTAGGGCAGTACTTC
-	TRBV11-2	TRBD1	TRBJ1-2	CASSWDRGPSGGYTF	TGTGCCAGCAGCTGGGACAGGGGCCCCTCTGGCGGCTACACCTTC
-	TRBV5-1	-	TRBJ2-1	CASSLEVRGAYNEQFF	TGCGCCAGCAGCTTGGAGGTCAGGGGAGCCTACAATGAGCAGTTCTTC
once	TRBV6-5	-	TRBJ1-6	CASAMRPGGNSPLHF	TGTGCCAGCGCAATGAGACCCGGGGGTAATTCACCCCTCCACTTT
-	TRBV11-2	TRBD2	TRBJ2-3	CASSPISGGAVDTQYF	TGTGCCAGCAGCCCGATAAGCGGGGGGGCCGTAGATACGCAGTATTTT
-	TRBV4-1	-	TRBJ2-1	CASSPGPYNEQFF	TGCGCCAGCAGCCCTGGACCTTACAATGAGCAGTTCTTC
few	TRBV9	-	TRBJ1-3	CASSVALSGTGGNTIYF	TGTGCCAGCAGCGTAGCTTTATCCGGGACTGGTGGAAACACCATATATTTT
-	TRBV5-6	-	TRBJ1-1	CASSWGWGSNTEAFF	TGTGCCAGCAGCTGGGGGTGGGGCTCGAACACTGAAGCTTTCTTT
few	TRBV7-6	TRBD2	TRBJ2-7	CASSPATSGGGYEQYF	TGTGCCAGCAGCCCGGCCACTAGCGGGGGAGGTTACGAGCAGTACTTC
-	TRBV2	-	TRBJ2-4	CASIPAMQAKNIQYF	TGTGCCAGCATTCCCGCTATGCAAGCCAAAAACATTCAGTACTTC
once	TRBV19	TRBD2	TRBJ2-2	CASRGRQRGIDTGELFF	TGTGCCAGTAGGGGTCGTCAGCGGGGGATAGACACCGGGGAGCTGTTTTTT
-	TRBV6-6	-	TRBJ2-5	CASRPTSSPYQETQYF	TGTGCCAGCAGGCCGACTAGTTCCCCGTACCAAGAGACCCAGTACTTC
few	TRBV5-1	TRBD2	TRBJ2-5	CASRFGLAGVETQYF	TGCGCCAGCAGATTCGGACTAGCGGGGGTGGAGACCCAGTACTTC
-	TRBV6-6	TRBD1	TRBJ1-3	CASQIDRAGNTIYF	TGTGCCAGCCAAATAGACAGGGCTGGAAACACCATATATTTT
once	TRBV6-5	-	TRBJ1-4	CASSYYPYASGEKLFF	TGTGCCAGCAGTTACTACCCCTATGCATCGGGCGAAAAACTGTTTTTT
-	TRBV9	-	TRBJ1-2	CASSVAETGGGLGYTF	TGTGCCAGCAGCGTAGCCGAGACCGGGGGGGGACTTGGCTACACCTTC
few	TRBV7-9	TRBD1	TRBJ1-1	CASSYKRTGRNTEAFF	TGTGCCAGCAGCTATAAACGGACAGGGAGGAACACTGAAGCTTTCTTT
-	TRBV10-3	TRBD2	TRBJ2-1	CAISDPGTSFDNEQFF	TGTGCCATCAGTGACCCCGGGACTAGTTTCGACAATGAGCAGTTCTTC
-	TRBV14	-	TRBJ1-2	CASSQGRSLDIRSYTF	TGTGCCAGCAGCCAAGGGCGGAGCCTCGACATAAGGAGCTACACCTTC
few	TRBV28	TRBD2	TRBJ2-7	CASSQAAGHEQYF	TGTGCCAGCAGTCAGGCAGCGGGACACGAGCAGTACTTC
few	TRBV7-8	TRBD1	TRBJ2-4	CASSLPGQLKNIQYF	TGTGCCAGCAGCTTACCGGGACAGCTAAAAAACATTCAGTACTTC
few	TRBV10-2	-	TRBJ1-1	CASRPENTEAFF	TGCGCCAGCAGACCAGAGAACACTGAAGCTTTCTTT
-	TRBV19	-	TRBJ1-2	CASSTRQNIYGYTF	TGTGCCAGTAGTACCAGACAGAATATCTATGGCTACACCTTC
-	TRBV2	TRBD2	TRBJ2-3	CASILTSGGLEQYF	TGTGCCAGCATTTTGACTAGCGGGGGCCTCGAGCAGTATTTT
once	TRBV19	-	TRBJ1-6	CASKRDPPYSPLHF	TGTGCCAGTAAGAGGGACCCACCTTATTCACCCCTCCACTTT
-	TRBV27	-	TRBJ1-1	CASGAAFDTEAFF	TGTGCCAGCGGGGCGGCCTTTGACACTGAAGCTTTCTTT
large	TRBV5-6	-	TRBJ1-1	CASSFGGRNTEAFF	TGTGCCAGCAGCTTCGGGGGCCGGAACACTGAAGCTTTCTTT
-	TRBV9	-	TRBJ1-2	CASTGEWARGGYTF	TGTGCCAGCACCGGGGAGTGGGCCCGGGGTGGCTACACCTTC
-	TRBV27	-	TRBJ1-1	CASSLSSGQTNTEAFF	TGTGCCAGCAGTTTATCATCAGGGCAGACGAACACTGAAGCTTTCTTT
-	TRBV5-6	-	TRBJ2-5	CASSSDSELETQYF	TGTGCCAGCAGTTCGGACAGCGAGTTAGAGACCCAGTACTTC
-	TRBV2	-	TRBJ1-3	CASSEAGVPRGTIYF	TGTGCCAGCAGTGAAGCGGGGGTCCCTCGGGGCACCATATATTTT
-	TRBV5-5	-	TRBJ1-2	CASSPGGAPGYTF	TGTGCCAGCAGCCCCGGGGGGGCCCCAGGCTACACCTTC
-	TRBV5-6	TRBD1	TRBJ2-3	CASSPVNDRGLLDTQYF	TGTGCCAGCAGCCCGGTAAATGACAGGGGTCTTTTGGATACGCAGTATTTT
-	TRBV18	TRBD1	TRBJ2-7	CASSRTGVGYEQYF	TGTGCCAGCTCAAGGACAGGGGTCGGCTACGAGCAGTACTTC
-	TRBV7-2	-	TRBJ2-5	CASSSLARGEVRETQYF	TGTGCCAGCAGCTCCCTAGCGAGAGGGGAGGTTAGAGAGACCCAGTACTTC
-	TRBV19	TRBD1	TRBJ1-6	CASSTHVPGQGMGSPLHF	TGTGCCAGTAGTACGCACGTCCCGGGACAGGGAATGGGTTCACCCCTCCACTTT
-	TRBV7-8	-	TRBJ2-5	CASSSEGEETQYF	TGTGCCAGCAGCTCGGAGGGGGAAGAGACCCAGTACTTC
-	TRBV29-1	TRBD1	TRBJ2-3	CSVEQGIATQYF	TGCAGCGTGGAACAGGGGATCGCTACGCAGTATTTT
-	TRBV10-2	TRBD1	TRBJ1-2	CASRPGTGEGYTF	TGCGCCAGCAGGCCGGGGACAGGCGAGGGCTACACCTTC
-	TRBV7-2	-	TRBJ2-3	CASSHSGADTQYF	TGTGCCAGCAGCCATAGCGGTGCAGATACGCAGTATTTT
-	TRBV10-2	TRBD2	TRBJ2-2	CASSESRTSGTGELFF	TGCGCCAGCAGTGAGTCGAGGACTAGTGGCACCGGGGAGCTGTTTTTT
once	TRBV5-1	TRBD2	TRBJ2-1	CASSPGTSVFGEQFF	TGCGCCAGCAGCCCGGGGACTAGTGTTTTTGGTGAGCAGTTCTTC
-	TRBV5-1	-	TRBJ1-3	CASSLAPRGFSGRYSGNTIYF	TGCGCCAGCAGCTTGGCGCCTCGAGGATTTTCGGGTCGGTACTCTGGAAACACCATATATTTT
few	TRBV2	-	TRBJ1-5	CASSDTESNQPQHF	TGTGCCAGCAGCGATACAGAGAGCAATCAGCCCCAGCATTTT
-	TRBV30	-	TRBJ1-2	CAWRAGLPGYGYTF	TGTGCCTGGAGGGCAGGGCTCCCCGGGTATGGCTACACCTTC
once	TRBV4-1	-	TRBJ1-2	CASSQAGVSGYGYTF	TGCGCCAGCAGCCAAGCCGGGGTGTCTGGCTATGGCTACACCTTC
-	TRBV29-1	-	TRBJ2-3	CSVVGQYTDTQYF	TGCAGCGTTGTAGGACAGTACACAGATACGCAGTATTTT
-	TRBV19	-	TRBJ1-1	CASGGGGSGAFF	TGTGCCAGCGGAGGGGGGGGCAGCGGAGCTTTCTTT
-	TRBV29-1	-	TRBJ1-2	CSVRGLGGYTF	TGCAGCGTTCGGGGGCTAGGGGGCTACACCTTC
-	TRBV20-1	-	TRBJ2-5	CSARLSETQYF	TGCAGTGCTAGATTGTCAGAGACCCAGTACTTC
-	TRBV7-9	-	TRBJ1-1	CASSLGWGALGTEAFF	TGTGCCAGCAGCTTAGGATGGGGGGCGCTAGGAACTGAAGCTTTCTTT
few	TRBV4-2	-	TRBJ1-6	CASSQGRRPGNSPLHF	TGTGCCAGCAGCCAAGGGAGACGACCGGGTAATTCACCCCTCCACTTT